This T cell receptor (beta chain) was recorded in a study of early T cells in non-severe SARS-CoV-2 infection. On the study more broadly: Sequencing of unsorted whole blood was done on bulk RNA, leaving chains unpaired.

This clonotype was detected only a few times. This CDR3 contains 13 residues. CDR1 is LNHDA, CDR2 SQIVND, per germline (reference sequence). V gave up 4 bases and J gave up 5 bases; unmatched junction bases: 4. Individually, cDNA molecules had unique molecular identifiers attached to them. One entry per CDR3 protein results from TCRdb running MiXCR on the 5' RACE reads. The repertoire holds 40,000 to 55,000 distinct CDR3 sequences, with less than 30% as singletons. This TCR was sampled from an adult who was a healthcare worker with PCR-confirmed SARS-CoV-2 infection or an uninfected control (not recorded which). Sequencing used whole blood, obtained at baseline. The gene calls are TRBV19 and TRBJ2-7; TRBD1 agrees at 8 bases. The CDR3 DNA sequence: TGTGCCAGTAGTACCGTGACAGGGGACGAGCAGTACTTC. Amino acid sequence: CASSTVTGDEQYF.